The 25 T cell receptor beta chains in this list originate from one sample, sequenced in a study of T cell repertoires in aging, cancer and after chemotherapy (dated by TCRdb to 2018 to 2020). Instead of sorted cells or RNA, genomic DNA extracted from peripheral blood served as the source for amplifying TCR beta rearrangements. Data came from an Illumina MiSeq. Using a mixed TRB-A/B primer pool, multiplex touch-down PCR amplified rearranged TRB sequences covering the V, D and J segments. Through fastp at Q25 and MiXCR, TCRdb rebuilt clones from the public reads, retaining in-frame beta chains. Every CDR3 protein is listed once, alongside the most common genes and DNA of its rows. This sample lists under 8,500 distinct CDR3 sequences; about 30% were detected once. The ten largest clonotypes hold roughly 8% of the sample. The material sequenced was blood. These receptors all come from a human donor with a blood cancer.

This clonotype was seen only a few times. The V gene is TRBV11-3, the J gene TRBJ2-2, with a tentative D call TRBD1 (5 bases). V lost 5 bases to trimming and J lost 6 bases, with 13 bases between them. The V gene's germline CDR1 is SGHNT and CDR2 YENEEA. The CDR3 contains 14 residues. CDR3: CASSAIQGSGELFF. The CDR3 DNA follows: TGTGCCAGCAGCGCCATCCAGGGATCCGGGGAGCTGTTTTTT.

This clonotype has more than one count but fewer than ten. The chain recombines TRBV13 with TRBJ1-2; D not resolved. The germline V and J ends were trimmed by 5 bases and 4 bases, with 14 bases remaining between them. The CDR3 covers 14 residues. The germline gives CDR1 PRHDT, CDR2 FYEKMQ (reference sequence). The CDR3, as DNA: TGTGCCAGCAGCCCAAAACGGGCCGTCTATGGCTACACCTTC. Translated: CASSPKRAVYGYTF. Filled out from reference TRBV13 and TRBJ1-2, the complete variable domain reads AAGVIQSPRHLIKEKRETATLKCYPIPRHDTVYWYQQGPGQDPQFLISFYEKMQSDKGSIPDRFSAQQFSDYHSELNMSSLELGDSALYFCASSPKRAVYGYTFGSGTRLTVV.

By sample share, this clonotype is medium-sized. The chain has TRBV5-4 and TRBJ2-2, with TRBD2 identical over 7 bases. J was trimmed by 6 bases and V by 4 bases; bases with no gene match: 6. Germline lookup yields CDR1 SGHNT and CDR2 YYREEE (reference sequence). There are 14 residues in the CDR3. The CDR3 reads CASSTGLEAGELFF. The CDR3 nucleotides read TGTGCCAGCAGCACCGGACTAGAGGCCGGGGAGCTGTTTTTT.

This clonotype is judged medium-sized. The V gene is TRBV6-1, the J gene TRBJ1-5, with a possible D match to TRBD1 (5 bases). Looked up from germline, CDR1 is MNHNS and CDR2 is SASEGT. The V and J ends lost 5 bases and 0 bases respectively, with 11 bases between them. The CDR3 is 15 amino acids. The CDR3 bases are TGTGCCAGCAGTTACTCCAGGGATAGCAATCAGCCCCAGCATTTT. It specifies CASSYSRDSNQPQHF.

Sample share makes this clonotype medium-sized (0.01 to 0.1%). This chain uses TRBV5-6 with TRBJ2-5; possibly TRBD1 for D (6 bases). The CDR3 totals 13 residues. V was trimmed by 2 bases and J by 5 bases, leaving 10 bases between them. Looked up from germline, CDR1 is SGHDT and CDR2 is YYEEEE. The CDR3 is CASSFPGHETQYF. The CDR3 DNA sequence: TGTGCCAGCAGCTTTCCGGGACATGAGACCCAGTACTTC.

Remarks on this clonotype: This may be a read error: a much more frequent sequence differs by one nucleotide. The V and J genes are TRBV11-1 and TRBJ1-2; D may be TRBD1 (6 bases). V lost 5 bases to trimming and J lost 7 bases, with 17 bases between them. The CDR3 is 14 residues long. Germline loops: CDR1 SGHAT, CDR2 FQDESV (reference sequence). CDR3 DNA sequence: TGTGCCAGCAGCACAGCGGGGACAATTAGTGGCTACACCTTC. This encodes CASSTAGTISGYTF.

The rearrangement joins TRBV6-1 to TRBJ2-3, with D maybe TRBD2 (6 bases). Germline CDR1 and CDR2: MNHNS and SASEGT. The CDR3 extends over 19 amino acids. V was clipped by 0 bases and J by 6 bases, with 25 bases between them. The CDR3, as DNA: TGTGCCAGCAGTGAAGCCCTTACCAGGCCTTTGGGGGGAGCGGATACGCAGTATTTT. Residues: CASSEALTRPLGGADTQYF.

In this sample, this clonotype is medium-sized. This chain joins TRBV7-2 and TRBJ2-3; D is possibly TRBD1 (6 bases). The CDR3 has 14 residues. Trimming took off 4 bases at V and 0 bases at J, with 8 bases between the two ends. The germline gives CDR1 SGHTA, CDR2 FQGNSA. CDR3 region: CASSSGQSTDTQYF. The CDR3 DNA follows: TGTGCCAGCAGCTCCGGACAGAGCACAGATACGCAGTATTTT.

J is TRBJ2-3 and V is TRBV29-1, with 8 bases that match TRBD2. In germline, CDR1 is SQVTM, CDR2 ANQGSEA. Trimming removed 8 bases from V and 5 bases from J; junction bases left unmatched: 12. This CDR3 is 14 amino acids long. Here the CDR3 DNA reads TGCAGCCCATTGGGGCCGGGGGGGCAAGATACGCAGTATTTT. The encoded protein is CSPLGPGGQDTQYF.

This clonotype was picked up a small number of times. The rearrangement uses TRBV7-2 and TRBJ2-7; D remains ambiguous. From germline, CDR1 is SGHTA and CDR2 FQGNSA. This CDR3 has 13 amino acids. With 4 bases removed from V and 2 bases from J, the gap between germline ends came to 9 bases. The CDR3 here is CASSYAQTYEQYF. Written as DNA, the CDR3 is TGTGCCAGCAGCTATGCACAGACCTACGAGCAGTACTTC.

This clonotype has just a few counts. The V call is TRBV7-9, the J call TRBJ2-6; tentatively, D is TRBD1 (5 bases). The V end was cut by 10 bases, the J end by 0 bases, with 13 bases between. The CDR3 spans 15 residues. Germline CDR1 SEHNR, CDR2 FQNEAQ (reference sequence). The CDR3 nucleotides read TGTGCCACCACGACAGCCCTCTCTGGGGCCAACGTCCTGACTTTC. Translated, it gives CATTTALSGANVLTF.

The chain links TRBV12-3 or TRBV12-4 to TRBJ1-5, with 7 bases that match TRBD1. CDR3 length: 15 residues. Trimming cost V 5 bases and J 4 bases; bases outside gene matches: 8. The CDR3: CASSPNRGGNQPQHF. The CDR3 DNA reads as TGTGCCAGCAGTCCCAACAGGGGTGGTAATCAGCCCCAGCATTTT.

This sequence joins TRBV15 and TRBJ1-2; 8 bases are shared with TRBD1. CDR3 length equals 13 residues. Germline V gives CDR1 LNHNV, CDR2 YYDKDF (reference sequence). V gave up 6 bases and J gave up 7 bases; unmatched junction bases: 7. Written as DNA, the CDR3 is TGTGCCACCAGAACCCGGACAGGGTTTGGCTACACCTTC. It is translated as CATRTRTGFGYTF.

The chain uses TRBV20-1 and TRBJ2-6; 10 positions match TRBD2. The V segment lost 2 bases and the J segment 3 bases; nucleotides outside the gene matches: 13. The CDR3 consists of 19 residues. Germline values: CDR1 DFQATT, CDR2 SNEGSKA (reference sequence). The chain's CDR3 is CSARNDRAGGPRGANVLTF. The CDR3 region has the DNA TGCAGTGCTAGAAACGACAGAGCGGGGGGGCCACGTGGGGCCAACGTCCTGACTTTC.

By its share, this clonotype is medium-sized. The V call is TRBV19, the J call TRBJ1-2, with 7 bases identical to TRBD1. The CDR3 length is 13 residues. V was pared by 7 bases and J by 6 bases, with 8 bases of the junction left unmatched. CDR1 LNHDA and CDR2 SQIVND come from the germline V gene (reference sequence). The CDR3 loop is CASTVTGNDGYTF. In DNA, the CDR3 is TGTGCCAGTACCGTGACAGGGAATGATGGCTACACCTTC. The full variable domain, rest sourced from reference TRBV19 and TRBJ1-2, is DGGITQSPKYLFRKEGQNVTLSCEQNLNHDAMYWYRQDPGQGLRLIYYSQIVNDFQKGDIAEGYSVSREKKESFPLTVTSAQKNPTAFYLCASTVTGNDGYTFGSGTRLTVV.

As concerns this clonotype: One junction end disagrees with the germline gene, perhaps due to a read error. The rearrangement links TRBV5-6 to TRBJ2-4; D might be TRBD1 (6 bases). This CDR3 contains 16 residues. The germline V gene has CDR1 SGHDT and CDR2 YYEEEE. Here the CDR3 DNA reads TGCGCCAGCAACCCGACAGGATCTACGGTAGGGTACATTCAGTACTTC. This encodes CASNPTGSTVGYIQYF.

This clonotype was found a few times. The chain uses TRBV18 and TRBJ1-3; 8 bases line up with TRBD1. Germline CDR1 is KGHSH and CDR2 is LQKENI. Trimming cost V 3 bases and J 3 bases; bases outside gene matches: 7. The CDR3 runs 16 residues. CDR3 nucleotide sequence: TGTGCCAGCTCACCTGGACAGGGATCGGGTGGAAACACCATATATTTT. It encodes CASSPGQGSGGNTIYF.

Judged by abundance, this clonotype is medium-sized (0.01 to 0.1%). CDR3 amino acids: CSGQQGLTEAFF. The DNA of the CDR3 is TGCAGCGGACAACAGGGACTTACTGAAGCTTTCTTT. The chain recombines TRBV29-1 with TRBJ1-1; possibly TRBD1 for D (6 bases). This CDR3 has 12 residues. The germline V and J ends were trimmed by 7 bases and 5 bases, with 14 bases remaining between them. The germline V gene encodes CDR1 SQVTM and CDR2 ANQGSEA. Based on the CDR3 plus reference TRBV29-1 and TRBJ1-1, the full variable domain is SAVISQKPSRDICQRGTSLTIQCQVDSQVTMMFWYRQQPGQSLTLIATANQGSEATYESGFVIDKFPISRPNLTFSTLTVSNMSPEDSSIYLCSGQQGLTEAFFGQGTRLTVV.

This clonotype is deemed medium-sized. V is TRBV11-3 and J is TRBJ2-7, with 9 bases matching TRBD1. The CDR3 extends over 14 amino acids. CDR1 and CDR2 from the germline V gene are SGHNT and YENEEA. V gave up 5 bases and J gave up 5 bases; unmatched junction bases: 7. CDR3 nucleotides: TGTGCCAGCAGCAACTGGGACAGGGTCCACGAGCAGTACTTC. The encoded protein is CASSNWDRVHEQYF. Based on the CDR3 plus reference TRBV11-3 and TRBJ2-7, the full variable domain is EAGVVQSPRYKIIEKKQPVAFWCNPISGHNTLYWYLQNLGQGPELLIRYENEEAVDDSQLPKDRFSAERLKGVDSTLKIQPAELGDSAVYLCASSNWDRVHEQYFGPGTRLTVT.

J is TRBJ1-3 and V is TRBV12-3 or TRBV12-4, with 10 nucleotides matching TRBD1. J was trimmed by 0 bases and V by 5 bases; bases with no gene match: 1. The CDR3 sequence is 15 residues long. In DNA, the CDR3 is TGTGCCAGCAGTCGGGACAGGGGCTCTGGAAACACCATATATTTT. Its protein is CASSRDRGSGNTIYF.

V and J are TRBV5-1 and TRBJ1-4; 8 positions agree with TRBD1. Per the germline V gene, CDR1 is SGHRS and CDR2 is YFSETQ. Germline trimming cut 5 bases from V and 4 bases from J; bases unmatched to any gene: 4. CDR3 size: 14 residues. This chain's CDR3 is CASRSGTGNEKLFF. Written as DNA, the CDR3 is TGCGCCAGCAGGTCCGGGACAGGTAATGAAAAACTGTTTTTT.

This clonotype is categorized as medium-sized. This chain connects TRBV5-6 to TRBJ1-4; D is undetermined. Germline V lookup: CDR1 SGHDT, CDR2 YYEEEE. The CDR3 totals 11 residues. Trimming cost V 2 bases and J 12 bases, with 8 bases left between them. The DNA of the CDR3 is TGTGCCAGCAGCTTCGGGCAGGAACTGTTTTTT. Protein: CASSFGQELFF. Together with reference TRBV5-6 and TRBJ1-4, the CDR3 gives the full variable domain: DAGVTQSPTHLIKTRGQQVTLRCSPKSGHDTVSWYQQALGQGPQFIFQYYEEEERQRGNFPDRFSGHQFPNYSSELNVNALLLGDSALYLCASSFGQELFFGSGTQLSVL.

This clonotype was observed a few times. The DNA of the CDR3 is TGTGCCAGCAGCTCACTTAGGTCTCGCGGGGGGTACAATGAGCAGTTCTTC. It translates to CASSSLRSRGGYNEQFF. The chain couples TRBV7-2 to TRBJ2-1; 8 bases fit TRBD2. This CDR3 has 17 amino acids. Germline values: CDR1 SGHTA, CDR2 FQGNSA. Trimming took 4 bases from V and 4 from J; bases not matched to a gene: 12.

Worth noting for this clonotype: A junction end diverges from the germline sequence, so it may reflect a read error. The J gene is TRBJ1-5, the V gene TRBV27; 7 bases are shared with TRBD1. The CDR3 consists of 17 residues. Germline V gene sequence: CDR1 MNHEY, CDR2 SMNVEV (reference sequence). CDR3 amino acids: CASRPGTVKVSNQPQDF. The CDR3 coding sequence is TGTGCCAGCAGGCCCGGGACAGTGAAGGTTAGCAATCAGCCCCAGGATTTT.

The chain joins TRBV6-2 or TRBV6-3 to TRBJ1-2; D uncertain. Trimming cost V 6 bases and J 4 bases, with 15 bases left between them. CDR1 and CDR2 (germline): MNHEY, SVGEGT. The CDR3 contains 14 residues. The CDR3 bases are TGTGCCAGCAGGGAAGCTTCAAGATCCTATGGCTACACCTTC. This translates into CASREASRSYGYTF.